Below, 17 T cell receptor beta chains from the same sample are listed, as sequenced in a study of cytomegalovirus exposure and HLA in healthy donors. The PCR was carried out with 60 Vbeta primers and 13 Jbeta primers. Sequencing used immunoSEQ multiplex PCR; TCRdb keeps in-frame clones, though not all of them. The table records 100,000 to 150,000 clones, approximately 71% of them present only once. Sequenced material: PBMCs. These receptors all come from a woman in her forties or fifties in good health and CMV-seronegative.

V and J are TRBV7-2 and TRBJ1-6; 9 nucleotides align to TRBD1. In germline, CDR1 is SGHTA, CDR2 FQGNSA. CDR3 size: 17 residues. Unmatched junction bases numbered 13, after V lost 5 bases and J lost 8 bases. CDR3 bases: TGTGCCAGCAGCGACCCGGGACAGGGTACGGGTTATTCACCCCTCCACTTT. It codes for CASSDPGQGTGYSPLHF. The complete variable domain, with remaining parts taken from reference TRBV7-2 and TRBJ1-6, reads GAGVSQSPSNKVTEKGKDVELRCDPISGHTALYWYRQSLGQGLEFLIYFQGNSAPDKSGLPSDRFSAERTGGSVSTLTIQRTQQEDSAVYLCASSDPGQGTGYSPLHFGNGTRLTVT.

The chain is built from TRBV6-1 and TRBJ1-5, with 7 bases identical to TRBD1. The junction had 8 bases not matched to a gene; V was cut back by 5 bases and J by 4 bases. The CDR3 totals 15 residues. The germline V gene encodes CDR1 MNHNS and CDR2 SASEGT. The CDR3 loop is CASSLDRDLNQPQHF. DNA of the CDR3: TGTGCCAGCAGTCTTGACAGGGACCTTAATCAGCCCCAGCATTTT.

The genes are TRBV27 and TRBJ2-5; a possible D gene is TRBD2 (5 bases). This CDR3 comprises 13 residues. V was trimmed by 6 bases and J by 5 bases, leaving 13 bases between them. CDR1 and CDR2 (germline): MNHEY, SMNVEV (reference sequence). CDR3 loop: CASSGVRKETQYF. The CDR3 nucleotides are TGTGCCAGCAGCGGGGTCAGAAAGGAGACCCAGTACTTC.

This clone was observed a few times. The rearrangement uses TRBV7-8 and TRBJ1-2; no definite D call. The CDR3 sequence is 18 residues long. Looked up from germline, CDR1 is SGHVS and CDR2 is FQNEAQ. The V and J ends lost 5 bases and 5 bases respectively, with 27 bases between them. The CDR3 loop is CASSPNNPAAQAEYGYTF. CDR3 DNA sequence: TGTGCCAGCAGCCCCAACAACCCCGCGGCACAAGCCGAATATGGCTACACCTTC. The whole variable domain, remainder taken from reference TRBV7-8 and TRBJ1-2, is GAGVSQSPRYKVAKRGQDVALRCDPISGHVSLFWYQQALGQGPEFLTYFQNEAQLDKSGLPSDRFFAERPEGSVSTLKIQRTQQEDSAVYLCASSPNNPAAQAEYGYTFGSGTRLTVV.

The chain is built from TRBV7-8 and TRBJ2-1; D unclear. CDR3 length equals 14 residues. From germline, CDR1 is SGHVS and CDR2 FQNEAQ. Trimming took off 1 base at V and 1 base at J, with 5 bases between the two ends. In DNA form, the CDR3 reads TGTGCCAGCAGCTTAGGTCTGTCCTACAATGAGCAGTTCTTC. Its protein product is CASSLGLSYNEQFF.

J is TRBJ2-4 and V is TRBV7-9; tentatively, D is TRBD1 (6 bases). Germline lookup yields CDR1 SEHNR and CDR2 FQNEAQ (reference sequence). CDR3 length: 12 residues. Between the trimmed V and J ends, which lost 5 bases and 13 bases, there was a span of 15 bases. The CDR3, as DNA: TGTGCCAGCAGCGGATTCCAACAGGGACAGTACTTC. Translating it yields CASSGFQQGQYF. The full variable domain, with the rest looked up from reference TRBV7-9 and TRBJ2-4, is DTGVSQNPRHKITKRGQNVTFRCDPISEHNRLYWYRQTLGQGPEFLTYFQNEAQLEKSRLLSDRFSAERPKGSFSTLEIQRTEQGDSAMYLCASSGFQQGQYFGAGTRLSVL.

The gene calls are TRBV5-1 and TRBJ1-1; 7 bases fit TRBD1. Germline CDR1 reads SGHRS; CDR2 reads YFSETQ. CDR3 length equals 15 residues. The J segment lost 3 bases and the V segment lost 0 bases, leaving 5 bases of the junction unmatched. This CDR3 reads CASSLETGMDTEAFF. The CDR3 DNA sequence: TGCGCCAGCAGCTTGGAGACAGGGATGGACACTGAAGCTTTCTTT.

V is TRBV28 and J is TRBJ2-2; weak D call: TRBD1 (6 bases). CDR1 is MDHEN, CDR2 SYDVKM, per germline. The CDR3 consists of 16 residues. The ends were cut back, 1 base at V and 7 bases at J, with 16 bases in the middle. The CDR3: CASSLLSQGNGGELFF. The CDR3 DNA follows: TGTGCCAGCAGTTTATTGTCCCAGGGGAACGGCGGGGAGCTGTTTTTT.

The chain couples TRBV19 to TRBJ2-5; 7 bases match TRBD1. Judging by the DNA end, TRBJ2-7 fits better; the J call may be wrong. The CDR3 loop spans 13 amino acids. Germline V CDR1 and CDR2: LNHDA, SQIVND (reference sequence). The DNA for the CDR3 is TGTGCCAGTAGCTCGGGACAGTCCTACGAGCAGTACTTC. Translated, it gives CASSSGQSYEQYF.

This chain links TRBV27 with TRBJ1-2, with 8 positions matching TRBD1. This CDR3 is built from 14 residues. Germline CDR1 and CDR2: MNHEY and SMNVEV (reference sequence). J was trimmed by 8 bases and V by 5 bases; bases with no gene match: 10. The chain's CDR3 is CASSDLRGHDGYTF. Written as DNA, the CDR3 is TGTGCCAGCAGTGACCTCAGGGGGCATGACGGCTACACCTTC.

The V call is TRBV7-9, the J call TRBJ2-2; 7 bases map to TRBD1. Unmatched junction bases numbered 5, after V lost 2 bases and J lost 5 bases. Germline-derived CDR1 and CDR2 are SEHNR and FQNEAQ (reference sequence). CDR3 length: 15 amino acids. CDR3 sequence reads: CASSLQGQRTGELFF. CDR3 DNA: TGTGCCAGCAGCTTACAGGGACAGAGAACCGGGGAGCTGTTTTTT.

The chain is built from TRBV19 and TRBJ1-1; D uncertain. Trimming shortened V by 9 bases and J by 1 base, and 12 bases separated the two germline ends. The CDR3 runs to 13 residues. CDR1 and CDR2 from the germline V gene are LNHDA and SQIVND (reference sequence). The CDR3 here is CASLISGNTEAFF. The CDR3 DNA reads as TGTGCCAGCCTCATTTCGGGGAACACTGAAGCTTTCTTT.

The J gene is TRBJ2-1, the V gene TRBV7-8; 8 bases align to TRBD2. Trimming took 2 bases from V and 2 from J; bases not matched to a gene: 8. The CDR3 runs to 17 residues. CDR1 SGHVS and CDR2 FQNEAQ come from the germline V gene. CDR3 sequence reads: CASSLTTIAGPYNEQFF. CDR3 sequence (DNA): TGTGCCAGCAGCTTAACCACCATAGCGGGACCCTACAATGAGCAGTTCTTC.

The chain joins TRBV7-9 to TRBJ1-2; unclear D gene. V lost 4 bases, J lost 7 bases, and 10 bases lay in between. CDR1 SEHNR and CDR2 FQNEAQ come from the germline V gene (reference sequence). The length of the CDR3 is 12 residues. This CDR3 is CASSSVNSGYTF. The CDR3 DNA reads TGTGCCAGCAGCTCGGTGAATAGTGGCTACACCTTC.

This chain links TRBV9 with TRBJ1-1, with D unresolved. Germline V gives CDR1 SGDLS, CDR2 YYNGEE. The CDR3 is made up of 14 amino acids. Trimming shortened V by 0 bases and J by 4 bases, and 10 bases separated the two germline ends. The CDR3 is CASSVASWATEAFF. CDR3 nucleotides: TGTGCCAGCAGCGTAGCTTCTTGGGCCACTGAAGCTTTCTTT.

J is TRBJ2-3 and V is TRBV7-2; no firm D call. Trimming pared 1 base from V and 1 base from J, leaving 9 bases between. Germline CDR1 SGHTA, CDR2 FQGNSA. This CDR3 region has 15 residues. In nucleotides, the CDR3 is TGTGCCAGCAGCTTAGACTTAGTTGGCACAGATACGCAGTATTTT. Its protein product is CASSLDLVGTDTQYF.

This rearrangement joins TRBV7-2 to TRBJ2-7; 10 bases fit TRBD2. J lost 2 bases, V lost 0 bases, and 4 bases had no gene match. Germline assignment: CDR1 SGHTA and CDR2 FQGNSA. The CDR3 runs to 16 residues. The CDR3 loop reads CASSLAILAGAYEQYF. CDR3 coding DNA: TGTGCCAGCAGCTTAGCGATTCTAGCGGGAGCCTACGAGCAGTACTTC.